One and the same sample provided the 23 T cell receptor beta chains below, sequenced in a study of cytomegalovirus exposure and HLA in healthy donors. Profiling relied on immunoSEQ multiplex PCR, and the TCRdb table lists in-frame clones only, not all of them. The table records about 190,000 clones, roughly 84% of them present only once. Input material: PBMCs. The receptors originated from a man aged 18 to 30 in good health and CMV-seropositive.

The genes are TRBV2 and TRBJ1-5; TRBD1 might be the D (5 bases). Germline CDR1 SNHLY, CDR2 FYNNEI. The CDR3 loop spans 14 amino acids. Trimming shortened V by 9 bases and J by 3 bases, and 15 bases separated the two germline ends. CDR3 region: CASMWSGANQPQHF. The CDR3, as DNA: TGTGCCAGTATGTGGTCTGGGGCCAATCAGCCCCAGCATTTT.

The CDR3 coding sequence is TGTGCCAGCAGGGCGGACTATGGCTACACCTTC. As protein: CASRADYGYTF. The rearrangement joins TRBV28 to TRBJ1-2; no firm D call. This CDR3 region has 11 residues. Germline loops: CDR1 MDHEN, CDR2 SYDVKM. Trimming pared 6 bases from V and 3 bases from J, leaving 5 bases between.

This clone is a singleton in its sample. The chain recombines TRBV19 with TRBJ1-1; weak D call: TRBD1 (5 bases). The CDR3 sequence is 13 residues long. V lost 4 bases and J lost 1, with 7 bases in between. Germline V gene data show CDR1 as LNHDA and CDR2 as SQIVND (reference sequence). DNA for the CDR3: TGTGCCAGTAGTAAGACAGCGAACACTGAAGCTTTCTTT. It specifies CASSKTANTEAFF. Full variable domain (rest looked up from reference TRBV19 and TRBJ1-1): DGGITQSPKYLFRKEGQNVTLSCEQNLNHDAMYWYRQDPGQGLRLIYYSQIVNDFQKGDIAEGYSVSREKKESFPLTVTSAQKNPTAFYLCASSKTANTEAFFGQGTRLTVV.

V gene TRBV6-5 combines with J gene TRBJ2-5; 8 positions agree with TRBD2. Germline V gene lookup returns CDR1 MNHEY and CDR2 SVGAGI. V was pared by 0 bases and J by 2 bases, with 2 bases of the junction left unmatched. There are 15 residues in the CDR3. The CDR3, as DNA: TGTGCCAGCAGTTACTCGACGGGGGGGCAAGAGACCCAGTACTTC. As protein: CASSYSTGGQETQYF.

The chain has TRBV30 and TRBJ1-4, with no clear D. V was shortened by 3 bases and J by 8 bases, with 16 bases between the two germline ends. Germline V gene sequence: CDR1 GTSNPN, CDR2 SVGIG (reference sequence). The CDR3 covers 14 residues. The DNA for the CDR3 is TGTGCCTGGAGGAGGAGGCGAGGAGACGAAAAACTGTTTTTT. It specifies CAWRRRRGDEKLFF.

The chain links TRBV7-2 to TRBJ2-1, with a weak D call TRBD2 (6 bases). The CDR3 covers 15 residues. The germline CDR1 and CDR2 sequences are SGHTA and FQGNSA. The V end was cut by 5 bases, the J end by 1 base, with 12 bases between. The CDR3 loop reads CASSRLGGSYNEQFF. CDR3 DNA: TGTGCCAGCAGCCGACTGGGGGGATCCTACAATGAGCAGTTCTTC.

The V call is TRBV19, the J call TRBJ2-1, with 8 bases matching TRBD2. Trimming cost V 6 bases and J 1 base; bases outside gene matches: 5. The CDR3 sequence is 15 residues long. The germline CDR1 and CDR2 sequences are LNHDA and SQIVND (reference sequence). The CDR3 region is CASRPSGGSYNEQFF. In DNA form, the CDR3 reads TGTGCCAGTAGACCAAGCGGGGGATCCTACAATGAGCAGTTCTTC.

The chain uses TRBV6-1 and TRBJ2-5, with 9 bases aligning to TRBD2. CDR1 is MNHNS and CDR2 is SASEGT in the germline V gene. Losses at the gene ends were 2 bases for V and 0 bases for J; bases not matched to a gene: 10. There are 18 residues in the CDR3. CDR3 residues: CASSESPPSGVNQETQYF. CDR3 nucleotides: TGTGCCAGCAGTGAAAGCCCCCCTAGCGGGGTGAACCAAGAGACCCAGTACTTC.

This chain links TRBV2 with TRBJ2-3; 9 nucleotides align to TRBD2. The V segment lost 4 bases and the J segment 4 bases; nucleotides outside the gene matches: 12. Germline V gene lookup returns CDR1 SNHLY and CDR2 FYNNEI. The CDR3 is made up of 17 amino acids. The CDR3: CASSAFRVAGVADTQYF. The CDR3 DNA follows: TGTGCCAGCAGTGCGTTCAGGGTAGCGGGAGTGGCAGATACGCAGTATTTT. The variable domain in full, completed from reference TRBV2 and TRBJ2-3, reads EPEVTQTPSHQVTQMGQEVILRCVPISNHLYFYWYRQILGQKVEFLVSFYNNEISEKSEIFDDQFSVERPDGSNFTLKIRSTKLEDSAMYFCASSAFRVAGVADTQYFGPGTRLTVL.

V and J are TRBV28 and TRBJ2-7; D unresolved. V was clipped by 6 bases and J by 3 bases, with 6 bases between them. This CDR3 contains 11 residues. CDR1 is MDHEN, CDR2 SYDVKM, per germline. CDR3 sequence reads: CASSPLYEQYF. The CDR3 DNA is TGTGCCAGCAGCCCCCTCTACGAGCAGTACTTC.

This clone has only one observation. V is TRBV7-9 and J is TRBJ2-2; D not resolved. Germline V CDR1 and CDR2: SEHNR, FQNEAQ (reference sequence). V lost 2 bases and J 0 bases, leaving 4 bases between the germline ends. CDR3 size: 14 residues. The CDR3 coding sequence is TGTGCCAGCAGCTTATACTCGAACACCGGGGAGCTGTTTTTT. This translates into CASSLYSNTGELFF.

The chain joins TRBV10-3 to TRBJ2-7; tentatively, D is TRBD1 (6 bases). The CDR3 consists of 13 residues. From germline, CDR1 is ENHRY and CDR2 SYGVKD. Trimming removed 10 bases from V and 3 bases from J, with 16 bases in between. In DNA form, the CDR3 reads TGTGCCACGAACCGGGACACAATCTACGAGCAGTACTTC. Its protein product is CATNRDTIYEQYF.

The chain combines TRBV13 with TRBJ2-5; the match to TRBD2 covers 11 bases. The CDR3 contains 18 residues. The germline gives CDR1 PRHDT, CDR2 FYEKMQ (reference sequence). J was trimmed by 5 bases and V by 4 bases; bases with no gene match: 15. DNA for the CDR3: TGTGCCAGCAGCTCAGTCCCCTTAGCGGGAGGGCCGTCTGAGACCCAGTACTTC. Residues: CASSSVPLAGGPSETQYF.

Only a few counts were recorded for this clone. The chain recombines TRBV14 with TRBJ1-2; no clear D. Germline lookup yields CDR1 SGHDN and CDR2 FVKESK. The V end lost 4 bases, the J end lost 8 bases, and 11 bases lay between the germline ends. CDR3 length equals 12 residues. The CDR3 sequence is CASSLPGGGYTF. The DNA of the CDR3 is TGTGCCAGCAGCCTGCCTGGCGGCGGCTACACCTTC.

This clone was found many times. V usage is TRBV27 and J usage is TRBJ2-7, with 7 positions matching TRBD2. V dropped 10 bases and J dropped 5; count of bases not matched to a gene: 11. Per the germline V gene, CDR1 is MNHEY and CDR2 is SMNVEV (reference sequence). This CDR3 spans 13 amino acids. As DNA, the CDR3 is TGTGCCACCCTTCCCCCTAGCGGAAACGAGCAGTACTTC. Amino acids: CATLPPSGNEQYF.

V is TRBV11-3 and J is TRBJ2-1, with 9 bases fitting TRBD2. J lost 6 bases, V lost 1 base, and 7 bases had no gene match. The CDR3 spans 16 residues. Germline V gives CDR1 SGHNT, CDR2 YENEEA. CDR3 DNA sequence: TGTGCCAGCAGCTTAGTAGCGGGAGCACGGGTCAATGAGCAGTTCTTC. Its protein product is CASSLVAGARVNEQFF.

The chain recombines TRBV5-1 with TRBJ2-3; 8 bases line up with TRBD1. This CDR3 is built from 14 residues. CDR1 is SGHRS, CDR2 YFSETQ, per germline. The ends lost 4 bases at V and 4 bases at J; junction bases unmatched: 5. The CDR3 spells CASSSNRGADTQYF. The CDR3 DNA follows: TGCGCCAGCAGCAGCAACAGGGGGGCAGATACGCAGTATTTT.

J is TRBJ1-2 and V is TRBV27, with 11 positions matching TRBD1. This CDR3 has 13 residues. After removal of 6 bases from V and 7 bases from J, the junction contained 4 bases not matched to a gene. Germline CDR1 and CDR2: MNHEY and SMNVEV (reference sequence). The CDR3 sequence is CASRGQGVFGYTF. The CDR3 DNA reads TGTGCCAGCAGGGGACAGGGGGTTTTTGGCTACACCTTC.

V and J are TRBV5-5 and TRBJ2-7, with TRBD1 matching 8 bases. The CDR3 totals 14 residues. The V gene's germline CDR1 is SGHKS and CDR2 YYEKEE (reference sequence). V dropped 4 bases and J dropped 6; count of bases not matched to a gene: 9. This CDR3 reads CASSPGQGSGEQYF. The CDR3 region has the DNA TGTGCCAGCAGCCCCGGACAGGGTAGCGGCGAGCAGTACTTC.

The rearrangement uses TRBV7-3 and TRBJ2-1; weak D call: TRBD2 (5 bases). Looked up from germline, CDR1 is SGHTA and CDR2 is FQGTGA. V gave up 2 bases and J gave up 4 bases, with 9 bases separating them. The CDR3 length is 14 residues. The DNA for the CDR3 is TGTGCCAGCAGCTTAGGTCCGGGGTACAATGAGCAGTTCTTC. Amino acids: CASSLGPGYNEQFF.

This clone has just a few counts. V and J are TRBV19 and TRBJ1-4; 8 bases match TRBD1. This CDR3 has 16 amino acids. V trimming: 5 bases; J trimming: 7 bases; junction bases outside the gene matches: 12. Germline CDR1 reads LNHDA; CDR2 reads SQIVND (reference sequence). DNA of the CDR3: TGTGCCAGTAGTGCCCGGACAGGGTTGAGGTTTGAAAAACTGTTTTTT. Residues: CASSARTGLRFEKLFF.

This chain uses TRBV9 with TRBJ2-7, with TRBD1 as a possible D gene (5 bases). This CDR3 comprises 14 residues. CDR1 and CDR2 (germline): SGDLS, YYNGEE. With 2 bases removed from V and 2 bases from J, the gap between germline ends came to 11 bases. CDR3 sequence (DNA): TGTGCCAGCAGCGTGCAGGGCGCCACCTACGAGCAGTACTTC. Amino acid sequence: CASSVQGATYEQYF.

V and J are TRBV25-1 and TRBJ2-5, with 10 bases that match TRBD2. The germline V gene has CDR1 MGHDK and CDR2 SYGVNS. J lost 2 bases, V lost 3 bases, and 12 bases had no gene match. CDR3 size: 18 residues. Here the CDR3 reads CASSERQGTSEKQETQYF. In DNA form, the CDR3 reads TGTGCCAGCAGTGAGAGGCAGGGGACTAGCGAGAAGCAAGAGACCCAGTACTTC. The whole variable domain, filled in from reference TRBV25-1 and TRBJ2-5, reads EADIYQTPRYLVIGTGKKITLECSQTMGHDKMYWYQQDPGMELHLIHYSYGVNSTEKGDLSSESTVSRIRTEHFPLTLESARPSHTSQYLCASSERQGTSEKQETQYFGPGTRLLVL.